This is a list of T cell receptor beta chains from one sample in a study of CD8 T cells in ankylosing spondylitis. One entry per CDR3 protein results from TCRdb running MiXCR on the 5' RACE reads. The sample lists 670,000 or so distinct CDR3 sequences; around 19% were seen once. Material: blood, either unsorted or a sorted T cell fraction (not recorded which). These receptor sequences come from a male donor with ankylosing spondylitis. The CDR3 runs from the conserved cysteine through the conserved F or W. A D gene is named only where the DNA matches it firmly. The size entry is marked missing in some rows and otherwise reads once, few, many or a size class.

cdr3_nt	cdr3_aa	j_call	v_call	d_call	clone_size
TGTGCCAGCTCGCTACAGAAGGACACTGAAGCTTTCTTT	CASSLQKDTEAFF	TRBJ1-1	TRBV18	NA	few
TGTGCCAGCAGCCCGGGATGGGCGATCCACTACGAGCAGTACTTC	CASSPGWAIHYEQYF	TRBJ2-7	TRBV7-9	NA	few
TGTGCCAGCAGCGTAGGGGGGGGCACCACAGATACGCAGTATTTT	CASSVGGGTTDTQYF	TRBJ2-3	TRBV9	NA	NA
TGTGCCACCAGCTCCCCCGGGACTAGCGGGAGTTGGGGGCGGAATGAGCAGTTCTTC	CATSSPGTSGSWGRNEQFF	TRBJ2-1	TRBV15	TRBD2	NA
TGCAGTGCTAGAGATGAGGAAATCAGGACAAGAGACTACGAGCAGTACTTC	CSARDEEIRTRDYEQYF	TRBJ2-7	TRBV20-1	NA	NA
TGTGCCAGCAGCTTAAAGGCGCTTCAAGAGACCCAGTACTTC	CASSLKALQETQYF	TRBJ2-5	TRBV11-2	NA	few
TGTGCCAGCAGCTTAGCTATGACTAGCCACTACGAGCAGTACTTC	CASSLAMTSHYEQYF	TRBJ2-7	TRBV7-9	TRBD2	NA
TGTGCCAGCAGCTCGTCCAATAATGAGCAGTTCTTC	CASSSSNNEQFF	TRBJ2-1	TRBV7-2	NA	few
TGTGCCACCAGCAGCCCCGACAGGGCTCTAGCGGGAGGGCCGGACACCGGGGAGCTGTTTTTT	CATSSPDRALAGGPDTGELFF	TRBJ2-2	TRBV15	TRBD2	NA
TGTGCCAGCAGCCATGATCTGGGTCAGCCCCAGCATTTT	CASSHDLGQPQHF	TRBJ1-5	TRBV3-1	NA	few
TGCGCCAGCAGCCAACCACTCTCACCTGGTTTAGGGTCTCCTAGCAATCAGCCCCAGCATTTT	CASSQPLSPGLGSPSNQPQHF	TRBJ1-5	TRBV4-1	NA	NA
TGTGCCAGCAGCCCCCTAACAGCTCGTCAGCCCCAGCATTTT	CASSPLTARQPQHF	TRBJ1-5	TRBV7-9	NA	NA
TGTGCCAGCAGTTACGCCACTAGCGGGGGGAACACAGATACGCAGTATTTT	CASSYATSGGNTDTQYF	TRBJ2-3	TRBV6-5	TRBD2	NA
TGTGCCAGCAGCCAAGAACTAGCGGGACCTCGGGAGCAGTACTTC	CASSQELAGPREQYF	TRBJ2-7	TRBV3-1	TRBD2	NA
TGCGCCAGCAGCCAAGATCGTCCGGGGGGAATCCAAGAGACCCAGTACTTC	CASSQDRPGGIQETQYF	TRBJ2-5	TRBV4-1	TRBD2	NA
TGTGCCATCAAACTAGACAGGGAGTTTGAGACCCAGTACTTC	CAIKLDREFETQYF	TRBJ2-5	TRBV10-3	TRBD1	NA
TGCAGCGTTGAATTGATGGGTATCCACAATGAGCAGTTCTTC	CSVELMGIHNEQFF	TRBJ2-1	TRBV29-1	NA	NA
TGTGCCAGCAGTTCCACGGACGGAGGCTACACCGGGGAGCTGTTTTTT	CASSSTDGGYTGELFF	TRBJ2-2	TRBV12-3/TRBV12-4	NA	few
TGTGCCAGCAGGGGACAACACAGGGGGCCGAATTCACCCCTCCACTTT	CASRGQHRGPNSPLHF	TRBJ1-6	TRBV28	TRBD1	NA
TGTGCCAGCAGGGGGGGGGTTAGGAAAAACACTGAAGCTTTCTTT	CASRGGVRKNTEAFF	TRBJ1-1	TRBV7-8	NA	few
TGTGCCAGCAGTTTGGCGGTCCTCCGAAGGGAGACCCAGTACTTC	CASSLAVLRRETQYF	TRBJ2-5	TRBV12-3/TRBV12-4	NA	NA
TGTGCCAGCAGCTCCACCACCTCGACTAGCGGGGCCAGTTGGAATGAGCAGTTCTTC	CASSSTTSTSGASWNEQFF	TRBJ2-1	TRBV11-1	TRBD2	few
TGTGCCAGCAGTTTAAGGATTTGGAGACCGAACACCGGGGAGCTGTTTTTT	CASSLRIWRPNTGELFF	TRBJ2-2	TRBV28	NA	NA
TGCGCCAGCAGCTTGACCGGGACAGCGGCGGAAAAACTGTTTTTT	CASSLTGTAAEKLFF	TRBJ1-4	TRBV5-1	TRBD1	few
TGTGCCACCAGCAGAGATCCGGGACACAAAAACATTCAGTACTTC	CATSRDPGHKNIQYF	TRBJ2-4	TRBV15	NA	few
TGCAGTGCTAGAGATTTTTGGGGACAGGGGCCCGAGAGCTCTGGAAACACCATATATTTT	CSARDFWGQGPESSGNTIYF	TRBJ1-3	TRBV20-1	TRBD1	few
TGTGCCAGCAGCGTCGGGACAGGGTCCTTCACAGATACGCAGTATTTT	CASSVGTGSFTDTQYF	TRBJ2-3	TRBV3-1	TRBD1	few
TGTGCCAGCTCACGAGTAGCGGAAGAGACCCAGTACTTC	CASSRVAEETQYF	TRBJ2-5	TRBV18	NA	NA
TGCGCCAGCAGCTTGGTGGCAGGGCCGGGCGAGCAGTACTTC	CASSLVAGPGEQYF	TRBJ2-7	TRBV5-1	NA	NA
TGTGCCAGCAGTTTTAGCACGGCCCTTAGCACAGATACGCAGTATTTT	CASSFSTALSTDTQYF	TRBJ2-3	TRBV27	NA	once
TGTGCCACCTCACGGGGGCACCTCAATCAGCCCCAGCATTTT	CATSRGHLNQPQHF	TRBJ1-5	TRBV19	NA	NA
TGTGCCAGCAGCGAGACTAGCGGGAGGGCCGATGAGCAGTACTTC	CASSETSGRADEQYF	TRBJ2-7	TRBV2	TRBD2	NA
TGCAGTGCTAGGGACCCGACCTGGGGAGAGGAGCAGTTCTTC	CSARDPTWGEEQFF	TRBJ2-1	TRBV20-1	NA	NA
TGTGCCAGCAGCCGGACGGACGGTCTGAACACTGAAGCTTTCTTT	CASSRTDGLNTEAFF	TRBJ1-1	TRBV6-1	NA	NA
TGTGCCAGCAGCTACGGACGGGGAGATACCTACGAGCAGTACTTC	CASSYGRGDTYEQYF	TRBJ2-7	TRBV6-5	NA	NA
TGTGCCAGCAGATTGGAATTTGAGCACTACGAGCAGTACTTC	CASRLEFEHYEQYF	TRBJ2-7	TRBV27	NA	few
TGTGCCAGTAGTATAGGATTTTTGCAGGCTAGCGGGAGCGGGAACTACAATGAGCAGTTCTTC	CASSIGFLQASGSGNYNEQFF	TRBJ2-1	TRBV19	TRBD2	few
TGTGCCAGCAGTTACTCGAAGGTGCGGCTAGAGAACACCGGGGAGCTGTTTTTT	CASSYSKVRLENTGELFF	TRBJ2-2	TRBV6-5	NA	NA
TGTGCCAGCAGCGTAGGAGGCAGGGACGGTTCACCCCTCCACTTT	CASSVGGRDGSPLHF	TRBJ1-6	TRBV9	NA	few
TGTGCCAGCAGTTACGGGAAAACCGGCTACACCTTC	CASSYGKTGYTF	TRBJ1-2	TRBV6-5	NA	few
TGCAGCGTTGACCCTAGTGGGCTCGGCTACGAGCAGTACTTC	CSVDPSGLGYEQYF	TRBJ2-7	TRBV29-1	NA	many
TGCGCCAGCAGCTACGGACTAGCCGCCTACGAGCAGTACTTC	CASSYGLAAYEQYF	TRBJ2-7	TRBV5-1	TRBD2	many
TGTGCCAGCAGGCCGCAGGGGGCCTATGAGCAGTTCTTC	CASRPQGAYEQFF	TRBJ2-1	TRBV27	TRBD1	NA
TGTGCCAGCAGCAGACGGTCTAATTCACCCCTCCACTTT	CASSRRSNSPLHF	TRBJ1-6	TRBV2	NA	NA
TGTGCCAGCAGCTGGGGGTTCGGCGGCACTGAAGCTTTCTTT	CASSWGFGGTEAFF	TRBJ1-1	TRBV7-2	NA	few
TGTGCCAGCGGGTCGGGGGACTATGGCTACACCTTC	CASGSGDYGYTF	TRBJ1-2	TRBV6-2/TRBV6-3	NA	NA
TGTGCCAGCAGCTTGGGGACAGGGGGCCCCTACGAGCAGTACTTC	CASSLGTGGPYEQYF	TRBJ2-7	TRBV5-5	TRBD1	NA
TGTGCCAGCAAAAGGGGGAACGAGGAGCAGTACTTC	CASKRGNEEQYF	TRBJ2-7	TRBV27	NA	NA
TGTGCCAGCAGCAAACGGGACGGCTACGAGCAGTACTTC	CASSKRDGYEQYF	TRBJ2-7	TRBV7-8	NA	NA
TGTGCCAGCAGCACTCCGACAGGGGGCTTAGTCGAGCAGTACTTC	CASSTPTGGLVEQYF	TRBJ2-7	TRBV7-9	TRBD1	NA
TGTGCCAGCAGTTGGGTCGGGGCAGACGGGGAGCTGTTTTTT	CASSWVGADGELFF	TRBJ2-2	TRBV12-3/TRBV12-4	NA	NA
TGTGCCAGCAGTGAACTAGCGGGGGCCCGCACAGATACGCAGTATTTT	CASSELAGARTDTQYF	TRBJ2-3	TRBV6-1	TRBD2	NA
TGTGCCAGCACCCAAGGTTTAACAGGGAACACCGGGGAGCTGTTTTTT	CASTQGLTGNTGELFF	TRBJ2-2	TRBV6-1	NA	few
TGTGCCATCAGTGAGTCGTCACCCTATAGGGGAGCTTTCTTT	CAISESSPYRGAFF	TRBJ1-1	TRBV10-3	NA	few
TGTGCCAGCAGTCATACAGGGGCCTACGAGCAGTACTTC	CASSHTGAYEQYF	TRBJ2-7	TRBV12-3/TRBV12-4	TRBD1	many
TGCGCCAGCGGCGAACGAGGAGGGAAAGAGACCCAGTACTTC	CASGERGGKETQYF	TRBJ2-5	TRBV5-1	NA	NA
TGCAGTGCTACCCTCGACAGGGAAGAGTACTTC	CSATLDREEYF	TRBJ2-7	TRBV20-1	TRBD1	NA
TGTGCCAGCAGCTTGAGAAACCAGGGGGTAGACGAAAAACTGTTTTTT	CASSLRNQGVDEKLFF	TRBJ1-4	TRBV7-8	TRBD1	few
TGCGCCAGCAGCTTGACTGCGGCTAACAATGAGCAGTTCTTC	CASSLTAANNEQFF	TRBJ2-1	TRBV5-1	NA	NA
TGCAGCGTTGTCCGACAGGGTCGCTCCTACGAGCAGTACTTC	CSVVRQGRSYEQYF	TRBJ2-7	TRBV29-1	TRBD1	many